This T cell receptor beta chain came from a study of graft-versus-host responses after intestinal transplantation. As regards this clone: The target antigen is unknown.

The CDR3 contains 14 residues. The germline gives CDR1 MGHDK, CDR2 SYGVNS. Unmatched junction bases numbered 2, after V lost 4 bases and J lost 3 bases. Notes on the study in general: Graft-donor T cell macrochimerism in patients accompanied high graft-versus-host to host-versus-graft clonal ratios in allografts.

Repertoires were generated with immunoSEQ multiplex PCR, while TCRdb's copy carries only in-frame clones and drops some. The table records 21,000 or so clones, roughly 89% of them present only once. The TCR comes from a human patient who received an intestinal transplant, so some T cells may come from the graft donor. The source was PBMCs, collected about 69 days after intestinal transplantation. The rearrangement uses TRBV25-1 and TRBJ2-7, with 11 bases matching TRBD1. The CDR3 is CASSGTGGGYEQYF. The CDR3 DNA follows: TGTGCCAGCAGTGGGACAGGGGGCGGCTACGAGCAGTACTTC.